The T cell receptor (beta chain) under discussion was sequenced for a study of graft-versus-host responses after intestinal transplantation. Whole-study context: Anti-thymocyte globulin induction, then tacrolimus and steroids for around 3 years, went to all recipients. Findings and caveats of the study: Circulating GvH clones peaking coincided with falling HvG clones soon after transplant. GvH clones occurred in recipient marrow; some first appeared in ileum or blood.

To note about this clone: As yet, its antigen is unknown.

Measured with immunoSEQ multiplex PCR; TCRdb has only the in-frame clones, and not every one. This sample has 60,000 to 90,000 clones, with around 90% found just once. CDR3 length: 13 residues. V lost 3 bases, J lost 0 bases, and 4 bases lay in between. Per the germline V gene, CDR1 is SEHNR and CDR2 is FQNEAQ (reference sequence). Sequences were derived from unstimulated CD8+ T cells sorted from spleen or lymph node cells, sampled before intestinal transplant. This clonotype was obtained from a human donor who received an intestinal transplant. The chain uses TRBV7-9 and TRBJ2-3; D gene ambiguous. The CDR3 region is CASSFPSTDTQYF. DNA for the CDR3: TGTGCCAGCAGCTTCCCGAGCACAGATACGCAGTATTTT.